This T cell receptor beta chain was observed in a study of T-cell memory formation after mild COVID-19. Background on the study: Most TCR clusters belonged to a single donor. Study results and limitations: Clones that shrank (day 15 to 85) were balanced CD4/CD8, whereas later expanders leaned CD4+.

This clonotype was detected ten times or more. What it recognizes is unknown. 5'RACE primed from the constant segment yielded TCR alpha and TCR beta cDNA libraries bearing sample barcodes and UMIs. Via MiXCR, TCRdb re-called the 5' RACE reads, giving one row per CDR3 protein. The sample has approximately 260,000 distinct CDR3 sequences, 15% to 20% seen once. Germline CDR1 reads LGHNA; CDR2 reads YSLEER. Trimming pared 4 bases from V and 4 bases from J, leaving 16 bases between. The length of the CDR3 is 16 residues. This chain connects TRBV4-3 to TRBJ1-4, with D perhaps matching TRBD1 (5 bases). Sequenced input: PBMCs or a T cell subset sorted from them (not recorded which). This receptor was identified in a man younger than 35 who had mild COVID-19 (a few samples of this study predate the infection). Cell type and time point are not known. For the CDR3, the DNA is TGCGCCAGCAGCCCAAACGAGGGGTCGGGTAATGAAAAACTGTTTTTT. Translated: CASSPNEGSGNEKLFF.